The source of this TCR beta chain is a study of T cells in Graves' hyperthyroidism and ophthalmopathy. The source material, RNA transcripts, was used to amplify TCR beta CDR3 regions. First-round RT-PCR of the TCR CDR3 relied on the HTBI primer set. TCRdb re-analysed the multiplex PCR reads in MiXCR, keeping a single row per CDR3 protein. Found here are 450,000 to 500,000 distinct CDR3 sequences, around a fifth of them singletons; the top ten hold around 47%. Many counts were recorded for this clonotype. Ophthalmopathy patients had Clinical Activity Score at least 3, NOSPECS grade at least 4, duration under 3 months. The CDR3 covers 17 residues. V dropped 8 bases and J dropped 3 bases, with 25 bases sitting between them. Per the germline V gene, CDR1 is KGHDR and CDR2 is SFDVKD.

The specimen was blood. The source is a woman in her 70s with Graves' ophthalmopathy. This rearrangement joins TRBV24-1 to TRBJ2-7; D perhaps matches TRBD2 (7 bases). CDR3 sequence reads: CATTARGAINESYEQYF. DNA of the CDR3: TGTGCCACCACAGCTCGGGGGGCGATTAATGAAAGCTACGAGCAGTACTTC.